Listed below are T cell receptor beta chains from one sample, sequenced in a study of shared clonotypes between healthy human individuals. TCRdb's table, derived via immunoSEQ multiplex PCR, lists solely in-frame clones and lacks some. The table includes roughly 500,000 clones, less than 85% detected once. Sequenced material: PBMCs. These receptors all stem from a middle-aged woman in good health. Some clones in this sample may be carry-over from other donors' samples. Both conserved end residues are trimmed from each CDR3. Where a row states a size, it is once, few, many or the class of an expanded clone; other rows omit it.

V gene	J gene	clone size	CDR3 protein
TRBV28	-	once	ASSPWRRAPYEQY
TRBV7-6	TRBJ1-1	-	ASSLADGREAF
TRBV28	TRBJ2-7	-	ASSSAGLAGEVVDEQY
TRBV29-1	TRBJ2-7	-	SVGQAADEQY
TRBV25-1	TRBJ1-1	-	ASSEVGKGSWNTEAF
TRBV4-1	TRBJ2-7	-	ASSQAGARYEQY
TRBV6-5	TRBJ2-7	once	ASSRQGADYEQY
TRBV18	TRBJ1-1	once	ASSTAGLTEAF
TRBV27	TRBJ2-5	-	ASSWSVGETQY
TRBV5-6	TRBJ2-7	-	ASSLGVGYEQY
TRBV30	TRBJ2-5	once	AWTTGTEQETQY
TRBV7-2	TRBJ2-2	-	ASSVRDSNTGELF
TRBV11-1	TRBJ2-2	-	ASSERNPGQGAGELF
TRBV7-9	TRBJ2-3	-	ASTPGRGTQY
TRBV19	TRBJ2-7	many	ASSITGSASIYEQY
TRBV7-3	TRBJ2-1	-	ASSLRGGSAYNEQF
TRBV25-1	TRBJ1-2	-	ASRGGYGYT
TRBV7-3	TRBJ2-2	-	ASSTGLAVNTGELF
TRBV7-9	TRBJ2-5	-	ASSLGSGGWLAEETQY
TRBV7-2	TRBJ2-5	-	ASSAQIGGETQY
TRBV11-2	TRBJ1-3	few	ASSLTASSGNTIY
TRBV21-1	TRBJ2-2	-	ASSIRRVGELF